This T cell receptor (beta chain) was retrieved from a study of T cells in localized non-small cell lung cancer. Sequencing used immunoSEQ multiplex PCR; TCRdb keeps in-frame clones, though not all of them. The table shows 100,000 to 150,000 clones, with roughly 90% occurring only once. Study-level points and caveats: Only one tumor region was sequenced, so heterogeneity remains possible. Appearing in adjacent lung were a median about 57 of the top 100 tumor clones. Measurement of T cell clonality placed uninvolved adjacent lung highest, above the level in tumor.

V lost 3 bases and J lost 4, with 9 bases in between. Germline assignment: CDR1 SGHVS and CDR2 FQNEAQ. This CDR3 region has 13 residues. Concerning this clone: Its antigen is not known.

The receptor was derived from a female donor aged 60 or older with stage I lung adenocarcinoma. Sequenced here: peripheral blood, sampled before any cancer treatment. The chain uses TRBV7-8 and TRBJ1-1; no reliable D call. Here the CDR3 reads CASSFAYFTEAFF. The CDR3 nucleotides read TGTGCCAGCAGCTTCGCTTATTTCACTGAAGCTTTCTTT.